Below are 22 T cell receptor beta chains sequenced from a single sample in a study of blood T cell repertoires in COVID-19. TCRdb's table, derived via immunoSEQ multiplex PCR, lists solely in-frame clones and lacks some. This table holds about 300,000 clones, around 92% found once. The sample comprised peripheral blood. All receptors come from a woman aged 25 to 39 with COVID-19, enrolled during active disease.

The chain joins TRBV6-1 to TRBJ2-7; 7 positions match TRBD2. The germline CDR1 and CDR2 sequences are MNHNS and SASEGT. This CDR3 region has 14 residues. Trimming took 2 bases from V and 6 from J; bases not matched to a gene: 7. The CDR3 region has the DNA TGTGCCAGCAGTGAAAGACTAGCTGCCGGCGAGCAGTACTTC. Its translation: CASSERLAAGEQYF.

Turning to this clone: Sequence at one end of the junction differs from germline and may be a read error. The chain has TRBV24-1 and TRBJ2-5; D may correspond to TRBD1 or TRBD2 (5 bases each). Germline CDR1 reads KGHDR; CDR2 reads SFDVKD. The CDR3 length is 14 residues. The CDR3 loop reads CATGEGQGKETQYF. The DNA for the CDR3 is TGTGCCACCGGTGAGGGGCAAGGGAAAGAGACCCAGTACTTC.

The V and J genes are TRBV27 and TRBJ1-1; 7 positions match TRBD1. CDR3 size: 14 residues. With V trimmed by 4 bases and J by 2 bases, 4 bases remained unmatched. Germline V CDR1 and CDR2: MNHEY, SMNVEV (reference sequence). The CDR3 loop is CASSSGTVNTEAFF. The CDR3 DNA reads as TGTGCCAGCAGTTCGGGGACAGTCAACACTGAAGCTTTCTTT.

The chain joins TRBV2 to TRBJ1-6; D not certain. CDR3 length: 13 amino acids. Germline-derived CDR1 and CDR2 are SNHLY and FYNNEI. Trimming cost V 7 bases and J 6 bases, with 10 bases left between them. Here the CDR3 reads CASTESSNSPLHF. The DNA of the CDR3 is TGTGCCAGCACTGAGAGTAGTAATTCACCCCTCCACTTT.

V usage is TRBV11-3 and J usage is TRBJ2-7; D might be TRBD1 (6 bases). The CDR3 length is 14 residues. The germline V gene encodes CDR1 SGHNT and CDR2 YENEEA. Trimming took 5 bases from V and 2 from J, leaving 13 bases between them. The CDR3 nucleotides are TGTGCCAGCAGCCCACGGGACAAACCCTACGAGCAGTACTTC. It codes for CASSPRDKPYEQYF.

V usage is TRBV9 and J usage is TRBJ2-1; D might be TRBD1 (6 bases). The V and J ends lost 3 bases and 4 bases respectively, with 11 bases between them. The CDR3 has 14 amino acids. Germline V lookup: CDR1 SGDLS, CDR2 YYNGEE. For the CDR3, the DNA is TGTGCCAGCAGCGGGGGGCAGGGGTACAATGAGCAGTTCTTC. As protein: CASSGGQGYNEQFF.

The chain joins TRBV11-2 to TRBJ1-3, with D unclear. Trimming pared 1 base from V and 4 bases from J, leaving 8 bases between. The CDR3 loop spans 14 amino acids. CDR1 is SGHAT and CDR2 is FQNNGV in the germline V gene. CDR3 residues: CASSLGDLGNTIYF. The CDR3 DNA sequence: TGTGCCAGCAGCTTAGGAGACTTAGGAAACACCATATATTTT.

V gene TRBV11-3 combines with J gene TRBJ2-2, with TRBD2 identical over 9 bases. V lost 0 bases and J lost 6; bases outside the gene matches: 8. The CDR3 runs 17 residues. The germline CDR1 and CDR2 sequences are SGHNT and YENEEA. The DNA of the CDR3 is TGTGCCAGCAGCTTAGAGGGACTCCTAGCGGGGTCCGGGGAGCTGTTTTTT. This gives the protein CASSLEGLLAGSGELFF.

The chain recombines TRBV5-1 with TRBJ1-1; D perhaps matches TRBD1 (5 bases). V lost 5 bases and J lost 1, with 18 bases in between. The CDR3 is made up of 16 amino acids. Germline-derived CDR1 and CDR2 are SGHRS and YFSETQ. The CDR3 bases are TGCGCCAGCAGATTCGGGACTGCTGCCGAGAACACTGAAGCTTTCTTT. Translated, it gives CASRFGTAAENTEAFF.

The V call is TRBV24-1, the J call TRBJ2-2, with TRBD1 identical over 7 bases. Germline CDR1 reads KGHDR; CDR2 reads SFDVKD. V lost 4 bases and J lost 3; bases outside the gene matches: 7. This CDR3 is built from 16 residues. The CDR3 here is CATSDPTGSDTGELFF. In DNA form, the CDR3 reads TGTGCCACCAGTGACCCGACAGGGTCCGACACCGGGGAGCTGTTTTTT.

The chain uses TRBV9 and TRBJ2-1; a weak D match, TRBD2 (5 bases). The V gene lost 4 bases and the J gene lost 7 bases, with 9 bases spanning the gap. Per germline, CDR1 SGDLS and CDR2 YYNGEE. The length of the CDR3 is 12 residues. CDR3: CASSRRGNEQFF. In DNA form, the CDR3 reads TGTGCCAGCAGCCGTCGGGGTAATGAGCAGTTCTTC.

This clone showed up just once. The genes are TRBV7-9 and TRBJ1-4; TRBD1 matches 8 bases. Per the germline V gene, CDR1 is SEHNR and CDR2 is FQNEAQ (reference sequence). With 3 bases clipped from V and 8 bases from J, the junction kept 8 bases outside the gene matches. The CDR3 is made up of 15 amino acids. The CDR3 DNA follows: TGTGCCAGCAGCTTTGGGACAGGAGGAGGGGAAAAACTGTTTTTT. It is translated as CASSFGTGGGEKLFF.

The chain employs TRBV9 and TRBJ1-1, with TRBD1 matching over 7 bases. The V gene end was trimmed by 3 bases and the J gene end by 0 bases; junction bases not matched to a gene: 14. Germline V gene lookup returns CDR1 SGDLS and CDR2 YYNGEE. This CDR3 has 18 amino acids. CDR3 sequence (DNA): TGTGCCAGCAGCGGAGGGACAGTGGGGGACCTCATGAACACTGAAGCTTTCTTT. It is translated as CASSGGTVGDLMNTEAFF.

This clone was counted many times. The chain carries TRBV25-1 and TRBJ1-5, with D possibly being TRBD1 (6 bases). The CDR3 is 14 amino acids. The germline gives CDR1 MGHDK, CDR2 SYGVNS. V lost 1 base, J lost 4 bases, and 8 bases lay in between. In DNA, the CDR3 is TGTGCCAGCAGTGAATTAGGGGGTAATCAGCCCCAGCATTTT. Translated, it gives CASSELGGNQPQHF. The full variable domain, its missing parts supplied by reference TRBV25-1 and TRBJ1-5, is EADIYQTPRYLVIGTGKKITLECSQTMGHDKMYWYQQDPGMELHLIHYSYGVNSTEKGDLSSESTVSRIRTEHFPLTLESARPSHTSQYLCASSELGGNQPQHFGDGTRLSIL.

The rearrangement joins TRBV28 to TRBJ2-7, with TRBD2 matching over 7 bases. CDR1 and CDR2 (germline): MDHEN, SYDVKM. There are 13 residues in the CDR3. J lost 2 bases, V lost 4 bases, and 2 bases had no gene match. CDR3 sequence reads: CASSYGLAYEQYV. The DNA of the CDR3 is TGTGCCAGCAGTTACGGACTAGCCTACGAGCAGTACGTC.

V usage is TRBV2 and J usage is TRBJ1-4; D remains ambiguous. CDR3 length equals 12 residues. V was shortened by 8 bases and J by 4 bases, with 8 bases between the two germline ends. Germline V lookup: CDR1 SNHLY, CDR2 FYNNEI. CDR3 in DNA: TGTGCCAGCGCGCAGGTTAATGAAAAACTGTTTTTT. The encoded protein is CASAQVNEKLFF.

CDR3 protein: CASSLDRGRINEKLFF. CDR3 DNA: TGTGCCAGCAGCCTGGACAGGGGGCGGATTAATGAAAAACTGTTTTTT. The rearrangement joins TRBV7-9 to TRBJ1-4, with TRBD1 matching 11 bases. CDR3 length equals 16 residues. The germline V gene has CDR1 SEHNR and CDR2 FQNEAQ (reference sequence). V trimming: 5 bases; J trimming: 4 bases; junction bases outside the gene matches: 6.

The chain joins TRBV19 to TRBJ1-1, with 8 bases that match TRBD1. V lost 4 bases and J lost 4; bases outside the gene matches: 8. The CDR3 consists of 15 residues. The germline gives CDR1 LNHDA, CDR2 SQIVND (reference sequence). CDR3 sequence: CASSRQGATTTEAFF. CDR3 coding DNA: TGTGCCAGTAGTAGGCAGGGGGCGACGACCACTGAAGCTTTCTTT.

V usage is TRBV6-1 and J usage is TRBJ1-1, with TRBD1 identical over 8 bases. Trimming took 2 bases from V and 0 from J; bases not matched to a gene: 2. Germline V gene data show CDR1 as MNHNS and CDR2 as SASEGT. The CDR3 runs 15 residues. The CDR3 region is CASSERQGLNTEAFF. In nucleotides, the CDR3 is TGTGCCAGCAGTGAACGACAGGGGCTGAACACTGAAGCTTTCTTT.

The chain couples TRBV5-6 to TRBJ1-6, with a possible D match to TRBD1 (5 bases). Germline V gene sequence: CDR1 SGHDT, CDR2 YYEEEE. V was shortened by 4 bases and J by 7 bases, with 9 bases between the two germline ends. The CDR3 is made up of 13 amino acids. CDR3 residues: CASSGRVNSPLHF. Written as DNA, the CDR3 is TGTGCCAGCAGCGGCAGGGTAAATTCACCCCTCCACTTT.

The V and J genes are TRBV5-1 and TRBJ2-5, with TRBD1 as a possible D gene (6 bases). CDR3 length: 14 residues. V lost 4 bases and J 3 bases, leaving 13 bases between the germline ends. Germline CDR1 and CDR2: SGHRS and YFSETQ. DNA of the CDR3: TGCGCCAGCAGCCCACAGGGTTCGGAAGAGACCCAGTACTTC. It is translated as CASSPQGSEETQYF.

The chain is built from TRBV10-3 and TRBJ2-3; TRBD1 matches 9 bases. Trimming took 9 bases from V and 0 from J; bases not matched to a gene: 4. The germline gives CDR1 ENHRY, CDR2 SYGVKD. The CDR3 totals 14 residues. In DNA, the CDR3 is TGTGCCATGTCCGGGACAGGGAGCACAGATACGCAGTATTTT. This translates into CAMSGTGSTDTQYF.